These T cell receptor beta chains were read from a single sample in a study of T cell responses to AZD1222 COVID-19 vaccine. Generated by immunoSEQ multiplex PCR, the TCRdb table keeps only in-frame clones and is missing some. Of some 150,000 clones listed, roughly 87% were seen once; the top ten hold around 1.5%. The starting material was peripheral blood, obtained 28 days after the second AZD1222 dose. The receptor source for this set is an adult who received the AZD1222 COVID-19 vaccine. Each CDR3 is given with its conserved first and last residue. The D gene is left open where the match is weak. Some rows have no size entry. The others give once, few or many, or a class for an expanded clone.

TRBV3-1/TRBV3-2	-	TRBD1	16	TRBJ1-6	CASSRGIGTVHSPLHF	TGTGCCAGCAGCCGCGGGATTGGGACAGTTCATTCACCCCTCCACTTT
TRBV19	-	-	13	TRBJ1-4	CASRGSGLEKLFF	TGTGCCAGTAGAGGCAGCGGACTAGAAAAACTGTTTTTT
TRBV27	few	-	14	TRBJ1-1	CASSFRERNTEAFF	TGTGCCAGCAGTTTTCGGGAAAGGAACACTGAAGCTTTCTTT
TRBV24-1	-	-	14	TRBJ1-1	CATSDSTVNTEAFF	TGTGCCACCAGTGATTCGACAGTGAACACTGAAGCTTTCTTT
TRBV4-3	-	TRBD2	15	TRBJ2-1	CASSQGLAADNEQFF	TGCGCCAGCAGCCAGGGACTAGCGGCTGACAATGAGCAGTTCTTC
TRBV2	-	-	15	TRBJ1-5	CASRGYEQGNQPQHF	TGTGCCAGCAGGGGGTACGAACAGGGCAATCAGCCCCAGCATTTT
TRBV7-8	-	TRBD2	17	TRBJ2-2	CASSRAAGRLADGELFF	TGTGCCAGCAGCCGCGCCGCCGGGAGACTAGCGGACGGGGAGCTGTTTTTT
TRBV7-6	-	TRBD1	15	TRBJ2-2	CASSPGQGGTGELFF	TGTGCCAGCAGCCCGGGACAGGGAGGCACCGGGGAGCTGTTTTTT
TRBV10-3	-	-	16	TRBJ2-2	CAISEPGLGRTGELFF	TGTGCCATCAGCGAACCCGGACTTGGACGTACCGGGGAGCTGTTTTTT
TRBV6-5	-	TRBD2	16	TRBJ2-5	CASSYSGLAIQETQYF	TGTGCCAGCAGTTACTCGGGACTAGCGATCCAAGAGACCCAGTACTTC
TRBV7-6	-	-	13	TRBJ2-1	CASSLGLFNEQFF	TGTGCCAGCAGCTTAGGACTCTTTAATGAGCAGTTCTTC
TRBV29-1	-	TRBD2	14	TRBJ2-3	CSVSGLAGADTQYF	TGCAGCGTTTCGGGACTAGCGGGAGCAGATACGCAGTATTTT
TRBV7-2	-	TRBD2	17	TRBJ2-3	CASSLGGLAGGRDTQYF	TGTGCCAGCAGCTTAGGGGGACTAGCGGGAGGCAGAGATACGCAGTATTTT
TRBV30	-	TRBD2	16	TRBJ2-1	CAWGSSGGGSYNEQFF	TGTGCCTGGGGAAGTAGCGGGGGGGGCTCCTACAATGAGCAGTTCTTC
TRBV30	-	-	15	TRBJ1-2	CAWSWLTRGGYGYTF	TGTGCCTGGAGTTGGCTCACGCGGGGAGGCTATGGCTACACCTTC
TRBV7-9	-	-	14	TRBJ1-1	CASSLTSSNTEAFF	TGTGCCAGCAGCTTGACAAGCTCGAACACTGAAGCTTTCTTT
TRBV7-2	-	TRBD2	15	TRBJ2-1	CASSRGLAGWDEQFF	TGTGCCAGCAGCCGGGGACTAGCGGGATGGGATGAGCAGTTCTTC
TRBV18	-	-	12	TRBJ1-1	CASLDGNTEAFF	TGTGCCAGCCTTGACGGGAACACTGAAGCTTTCTTT
TRBV11-3	-	TRBD1	16	TRBJ2-2	CASSDRQGSDTGELFF	TGTGCCAGCAGCGACCGACAGGGTTCGGACACCGGGGAGCTGTTTTTT
TRBV3-1/TRBV3-2	-	-	13	TRBJ1-2	CASSQDWDGGYTF	TGTGCCAGCAGCCAAGACTGGGACGGAGGCTACACCTTC
TRBV7-6	-	-	13	TRBJ1-1	CASSLGAGTEAFF	TGTGCCAGCAGCTTAGGCGCTGGGACTGAAGCTTTCTTT
TRBV7-8	-	-	17	TRBJ2-2	CASSKKQTLWNTGELFF	TGTGCCAGCAGCAAAAAACAGACTCTTTGGAACACCGGGGAGCTGTTTTTT
TRBV6-5	-	TRBD2	16	TRBJ2-7	CASSYVGSGSPYEQYF	TGTGCCAGCAGTTACGTCGGTAGCGGGAGCCCCTACGAGCAGTACTTC
TRBV19	-	TRBD2	14	TRBJ2-2	CASGTSGSTGELFF	TGTGCCAGTGGCACTAGCGGGAGCACCGGGGAGCTGTTTTTT
TRBV7-2	-	-	16	TRBJ1-1	CASSLGQGSLGTEAFF	TGTGCCAGCAGCTTAGGGCAGGGGTCTTTGGGCACTGAAGCTTTCTTT
TRBV6-5	once	-	15	TRBJ1-2	CASSSTTGRAGGYTF	TGTGCCAGCAGTTCCACCACCGGCAGGGCGGGTGGCTACACCTTC
TRBV4-1	-	-	16	TRBJ1-1	CASSLYPGTDNTEAFF	TGCGCCAGCAGCCTCTACCCCGGGACGGATAACACTGAAGCTTTCTTT
TRBV28	-	-	13	TRBJ2-7	CASRGTATYEQYF	TGTGCCAGCAGGGGGACGGCAACCTACGAGCAGTACTTC
TRBV12-3/TRBV12-4	-	TRBD1	13	TRBJ1-1	CASSSQGDTEAFF	TGTGCCAGCAGTTCTCAGGGGGACACTGAAGCTTTCTTT
TRBV9	-	-	11	TRBJ1-4	CASSGDEKLFF	TGTGCCAGCAGCGGCGATGAAAAACTGTTTTTT
TRBV7-3	-	-	15	TRBJ2-1	CASSLGGTSYNEQFF	TGTGCCAGCAGCTTAGGGGGGACCTCCTACAATGAGCAGTTCTTC
TRBV19	-	TRBD1	13	TRBJ2-5	CASRKGGGETQYF	TGTGCCAGTAGGAAAGGGGGCGGTGAGACCCAGTACTTC
TRBV4-3	-	TRBD2	18	TRBJ2-1	CASSQAPYSSGRMNEQFF	TGCGCCAGCAGCCAAGCCCCCTACTCTAGCGGGAGAATGAATGAGCAGTTCTTC
TRBV6-2/TRBV6-3	-	TRBD1	15	TRBJ2-7	CASSYEGTGSYEQYF	TGTGCCAGCAGTTACGAAGGGACAGGGTCCTACGAGCAGTACTTC
TRBV6-2/TRBV6-3	few	TRBD2	19	TRBJ2-1	CASSPQPGLAGGVYNEQFF	TGTGCCAGCAGTCCCCAACCGGGACTAGCGGGAGGGGTCTACAATGAGCAGTTCTTC
TRBV7-2	-	-	13	TRBJ1-3	CASSLDPGNTIYF	TGTGCCAGCAGCTTGGATCCTGGAAACACCATATATTTT
TRBV21-1	-	-	15	TRBJ2-7	CASSKALRQRNEQYF	TGTGCCAGCAGCAAAGCGCTAAGACAGAGGAACGAGCAGTACTTC